This TCR beta chain was sequenced during a study of tissue T cells after allogeneic stem cell transplantation. General observations from the study: Which tissue TCRs were alloreactive or antigen-specific was not determined. Some clones might be persisting host cells. Blood and spleen captured only part of the tissue TCR repertoire. Within patients, tissue anatomy strongly shaped TCR repertoire composition.

As to this clone: Its target is not known. The listed genes are named as in mouse. The read is 1 residue too short to cover the CDR3 end, so that end is filled in from the germline J gene.

Time point reported: mouse harvest day 14 after allogeneic transplant. Mouse grafts combined 10^7 T-cell-depleted bone marrow cells with 10^6 splenic CD5+ T cells. Tissues came from B6→BALB/c major-mismatch GVHD mice at day 7 or 14. With V trimmed by 4 bases and J by 7 bases, 4 bases remained unmatched. CDR3 length: 15 residues. Per germline, CDR1 MSHET and CDR2 SYDVDS. Assay: immunoSEQ multiplex PCR; the TCRdb copy retains only in-frame clones and omits some. This table has approximately 910 clones, 40% to 60% appearing once. The chain employs TRBV29 and TRBJ1-4, with 12 bases lining up with TRBD1. The TCR sequence derives from a female BALB/c mouse given C57BL/6 T cells with graft-versus-host disease after an allogeneic hematopoietic cell transplant. Sequencing was carried out using spleen. The CDR3 spells CASSSGTGGIERLFF. The sequenced part of the CDR3 DNA is TGTGCTAGCAGTTCGGGGACAGGGGGCATCGAAAGATTATTT.